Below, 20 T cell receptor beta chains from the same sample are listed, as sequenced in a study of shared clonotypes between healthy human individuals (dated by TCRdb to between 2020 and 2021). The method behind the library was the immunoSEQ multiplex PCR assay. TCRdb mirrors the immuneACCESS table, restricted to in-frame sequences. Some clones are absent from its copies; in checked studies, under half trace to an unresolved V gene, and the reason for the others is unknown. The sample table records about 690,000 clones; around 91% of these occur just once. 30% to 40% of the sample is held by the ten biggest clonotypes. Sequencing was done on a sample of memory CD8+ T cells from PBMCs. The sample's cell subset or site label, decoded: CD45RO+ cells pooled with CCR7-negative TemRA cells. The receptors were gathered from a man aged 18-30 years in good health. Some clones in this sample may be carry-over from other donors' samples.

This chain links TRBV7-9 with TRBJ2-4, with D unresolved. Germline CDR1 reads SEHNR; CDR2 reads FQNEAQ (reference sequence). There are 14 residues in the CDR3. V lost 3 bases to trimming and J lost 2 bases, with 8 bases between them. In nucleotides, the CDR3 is TGTGCCAGCAGCTTTGTTGGGTCCAAAAACATTCAGTACTTC. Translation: CASSFVGSKNIQYF.

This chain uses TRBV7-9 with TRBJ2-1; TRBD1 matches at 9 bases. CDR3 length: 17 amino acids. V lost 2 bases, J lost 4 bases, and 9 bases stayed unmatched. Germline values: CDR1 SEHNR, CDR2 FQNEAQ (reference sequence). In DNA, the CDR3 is TGTGCCAGCAGCTTACAGGGACAGGGACCCTTGTACAATGAGCAGTTCTTC. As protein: CASSLQGQGPLYNEQFF.

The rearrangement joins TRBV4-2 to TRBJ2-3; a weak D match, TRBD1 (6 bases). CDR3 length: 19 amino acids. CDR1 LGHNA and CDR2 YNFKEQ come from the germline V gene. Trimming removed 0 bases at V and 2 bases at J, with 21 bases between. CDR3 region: CASSQEGGPRFQPTDTQYF. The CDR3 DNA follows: TGTGCCAGCAGCCAAGAAGGGGGTCCGAGATTTCAGCCCACAGATACGCAGTATTTT.

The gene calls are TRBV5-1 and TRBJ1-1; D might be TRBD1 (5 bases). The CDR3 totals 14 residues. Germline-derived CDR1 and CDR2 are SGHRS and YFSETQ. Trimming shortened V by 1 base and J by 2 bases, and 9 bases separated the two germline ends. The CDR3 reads CASSLIGANTEAFF. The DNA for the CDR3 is TGCGCCAGCAGCTTGATAGGGGCTAACACTGAAGCTTTCTTT.

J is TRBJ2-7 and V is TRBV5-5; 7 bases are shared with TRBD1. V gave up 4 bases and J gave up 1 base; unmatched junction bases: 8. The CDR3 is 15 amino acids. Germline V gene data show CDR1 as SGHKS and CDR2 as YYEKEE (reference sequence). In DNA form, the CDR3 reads TGTGCCAGCAGCCAGATCGGGACAGCTTCCTACGAGCAGTACTTC. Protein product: CASSQIGTASYEQYF. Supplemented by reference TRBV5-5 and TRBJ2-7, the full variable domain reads DAGVTQSPTHLIKTRGQQVTLRCSPISGHKSVSWYQQVLGQGPQFIFQYYEKEERGRGNFPDRFSARQFPNYSSELNVNALLLGDSALYLCASSQIGTASYEQYFGPGTRLTVT.

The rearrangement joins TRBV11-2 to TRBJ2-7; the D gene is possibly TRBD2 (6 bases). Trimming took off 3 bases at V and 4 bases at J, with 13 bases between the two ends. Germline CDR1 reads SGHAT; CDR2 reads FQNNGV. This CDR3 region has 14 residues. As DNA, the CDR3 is TGTGCCAGCAGCTTTGGGCCAGGGAGGTACGAGCAGTACTTC. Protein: CASSFGPGRYEQYF.

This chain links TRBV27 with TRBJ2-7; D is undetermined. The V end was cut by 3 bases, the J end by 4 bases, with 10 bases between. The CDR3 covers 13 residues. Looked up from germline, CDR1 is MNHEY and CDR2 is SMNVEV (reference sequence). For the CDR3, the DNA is TGTGCCAGCAGTTTGTCAAGGCAATACGAGCAGTACTTC. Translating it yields CASSLSRQYEQYF.

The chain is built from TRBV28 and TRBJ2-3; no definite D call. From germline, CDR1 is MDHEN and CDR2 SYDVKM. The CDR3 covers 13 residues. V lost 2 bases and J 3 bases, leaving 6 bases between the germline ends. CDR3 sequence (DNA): TGTGCCAGCAGTTTACCTACGACAGATACGCAGTATTTT. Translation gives CASSLPTTDTQYF. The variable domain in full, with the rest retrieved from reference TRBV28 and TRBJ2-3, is DVKVTQSSRYLVKRTGEKVFLECVQDMDHENMFWYRQDPGLGLRLIYFSYDVKMKEKGDIPEGYSVSREKKERFSLILESASTNQTSMYLCASSLPTTDTQYFGPGTRLTVL.

In DNA, the CDR3 is TGCGCCAGCAGCCCGAATATTCAGGGGTACGAGCAGTACTTC. Amino acids: CASSPNIQGYEQYF. The J gene is TRBJ2-7, the V gene TRBV4-1; possible D gene TRBD1, 6 bases. V was clipped by 4 bases and J by 4 bases, with 14 bases between them. This CDR3 is 14 amino acids long. Germline lookup yields CDR1 MGHRA and CDR2 YSYEKL.

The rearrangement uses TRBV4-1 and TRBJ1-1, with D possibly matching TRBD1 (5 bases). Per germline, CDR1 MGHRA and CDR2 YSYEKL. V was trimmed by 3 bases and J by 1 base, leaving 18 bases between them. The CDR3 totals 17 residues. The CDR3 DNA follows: TGCGCCAGCAGCCATACACCCTGGGGGGACCAGAACACTGAAGCTTTCTTT. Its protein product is CASSHTPWGDQNTEAFF.

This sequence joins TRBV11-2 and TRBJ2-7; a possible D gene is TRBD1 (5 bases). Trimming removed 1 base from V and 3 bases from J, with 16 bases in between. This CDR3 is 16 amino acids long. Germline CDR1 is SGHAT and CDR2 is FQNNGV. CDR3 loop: CASSLGSAGWGYEQYF. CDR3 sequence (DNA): TGTGCCAGCAGCTTAGGGTCGGCAGGGTGGGGCTACGAGCAGTACTTC.

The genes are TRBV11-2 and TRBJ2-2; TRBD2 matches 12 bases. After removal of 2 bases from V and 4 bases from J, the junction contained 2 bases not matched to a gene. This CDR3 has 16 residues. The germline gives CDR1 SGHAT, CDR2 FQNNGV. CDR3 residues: CASSLPGLAGTGELFF. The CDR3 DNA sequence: TGTGCCAGCAGCTTACCGGGACTAGCGGGCACCGGGGAGCTGTTTTTT. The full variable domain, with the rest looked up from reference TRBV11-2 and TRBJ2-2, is EAGVAQSPRYKIIEKRQSVAFWCNPISGHATLYWYQQILGQGPKLLIQFQNNGVVDDSQLPKDRFSAERLKGVDSTLKIQPAKLEDSAVYLCASSLPGLAGTGELFFGEGSRLTVL.

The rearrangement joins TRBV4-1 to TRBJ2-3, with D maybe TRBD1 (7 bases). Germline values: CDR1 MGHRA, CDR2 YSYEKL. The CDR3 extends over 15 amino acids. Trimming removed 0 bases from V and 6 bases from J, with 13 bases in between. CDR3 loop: CASSQDRGRPDTQYF. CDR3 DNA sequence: TGCGCCAGCAGCCAAGACAGGGGGAGGCCGGATACGCAGTATTTT.

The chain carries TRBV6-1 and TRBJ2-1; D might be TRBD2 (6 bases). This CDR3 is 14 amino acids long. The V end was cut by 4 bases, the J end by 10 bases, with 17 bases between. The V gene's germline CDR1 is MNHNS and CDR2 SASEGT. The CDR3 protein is CASSVLASYGEQFF. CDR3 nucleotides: TGTGCCAGCAGTGTTCTAGCGTCCTACGGGGAGCAGTTCTTC.

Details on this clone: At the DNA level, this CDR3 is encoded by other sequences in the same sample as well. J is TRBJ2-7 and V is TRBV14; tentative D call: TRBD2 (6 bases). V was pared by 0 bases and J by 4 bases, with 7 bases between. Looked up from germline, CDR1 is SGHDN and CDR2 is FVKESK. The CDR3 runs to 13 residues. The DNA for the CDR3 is TGTGCCAGCAGCCAAGATGCGGGGTACGAGCAGTACTTC. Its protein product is CASSQDAGYEQYF.

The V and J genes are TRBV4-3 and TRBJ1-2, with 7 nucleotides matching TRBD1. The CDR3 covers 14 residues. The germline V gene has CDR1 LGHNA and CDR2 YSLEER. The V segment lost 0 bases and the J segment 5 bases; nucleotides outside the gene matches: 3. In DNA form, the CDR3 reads TGCGCCAGCAGCCAAGATGGGACAGATTATGGCTACACCTTC. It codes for CASSQDGTDYGYTF.

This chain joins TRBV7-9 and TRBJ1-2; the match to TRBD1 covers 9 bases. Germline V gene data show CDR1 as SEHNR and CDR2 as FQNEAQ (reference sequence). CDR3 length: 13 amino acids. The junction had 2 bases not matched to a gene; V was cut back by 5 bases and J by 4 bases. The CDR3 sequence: CASSETGGYGYTF. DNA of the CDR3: TGTGCCAGCAGCGAGACAGGGGGCTATGGCTACACCTTC.

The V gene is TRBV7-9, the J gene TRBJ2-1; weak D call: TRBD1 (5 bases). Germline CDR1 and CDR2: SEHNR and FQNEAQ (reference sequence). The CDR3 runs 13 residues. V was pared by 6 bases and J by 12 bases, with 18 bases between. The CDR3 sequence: CASSPPSGRRQFF. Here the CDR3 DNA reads TGTGCCAGCAGTCCCCCGTCAGGGCGTAGGCAGTTCTTC.

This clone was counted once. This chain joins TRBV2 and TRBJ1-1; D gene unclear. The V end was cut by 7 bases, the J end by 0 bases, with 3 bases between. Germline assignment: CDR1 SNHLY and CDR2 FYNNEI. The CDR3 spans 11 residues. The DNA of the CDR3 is TGTGCCAGCAACCTGAACACTGAAGCTTTCTTT. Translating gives CASNLNTEAFF.

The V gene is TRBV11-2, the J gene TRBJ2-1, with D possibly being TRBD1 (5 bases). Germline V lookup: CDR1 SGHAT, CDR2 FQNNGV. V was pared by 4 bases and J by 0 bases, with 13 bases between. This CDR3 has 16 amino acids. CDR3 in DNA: TGTGCCAGCAGCTCCAGGGATTTACTCTCCTACAATGAGCAGTTCTTC. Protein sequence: CASSSRDLLSYNEQFF. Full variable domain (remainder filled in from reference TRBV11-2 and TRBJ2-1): EAGVAQSPRYKIIEKRQSVAFWCNPISGHATLYWYQQILGQGPKLLIQFQNNGVVDDSQLPKDRFSAERLKGVDSTLKIQPAKLEDSAVYLCASSSRDLLSYNEQFFGPGTRLTVL.